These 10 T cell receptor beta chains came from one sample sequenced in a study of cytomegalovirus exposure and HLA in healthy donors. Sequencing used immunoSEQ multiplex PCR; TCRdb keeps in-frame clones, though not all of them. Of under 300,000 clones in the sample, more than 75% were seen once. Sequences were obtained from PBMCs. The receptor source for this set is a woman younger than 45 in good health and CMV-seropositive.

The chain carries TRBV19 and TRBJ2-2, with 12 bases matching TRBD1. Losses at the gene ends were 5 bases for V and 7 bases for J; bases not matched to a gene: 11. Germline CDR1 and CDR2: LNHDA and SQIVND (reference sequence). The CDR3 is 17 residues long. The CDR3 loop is CASSPLAGQGAIGELFF. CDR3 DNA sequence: TGTGCCAGTAGTCCTCTCGCGGGACAGGGGGCGATCGGGGAGCTGTTTTTT.

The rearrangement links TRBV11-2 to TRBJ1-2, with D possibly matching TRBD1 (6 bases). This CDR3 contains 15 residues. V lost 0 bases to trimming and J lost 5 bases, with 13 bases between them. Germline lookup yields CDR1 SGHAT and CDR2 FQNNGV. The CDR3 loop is CASSLEVNRDYGYTF. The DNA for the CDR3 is TGTGCCAGCAGCTTAGAGGTCAACAGGGATTATGGCTACACCTTC. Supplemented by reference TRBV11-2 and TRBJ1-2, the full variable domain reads EAGVAQSPRYKIIEKRQSVAFWCNPISGHATLYWYQQILGQGPKLLIQFQNNGVVDDSQLPKDRFSAERLKGVDSTLKIQPAKLEDSAVYLCASSLEVNRDYGYTFGSGTRLTVV.

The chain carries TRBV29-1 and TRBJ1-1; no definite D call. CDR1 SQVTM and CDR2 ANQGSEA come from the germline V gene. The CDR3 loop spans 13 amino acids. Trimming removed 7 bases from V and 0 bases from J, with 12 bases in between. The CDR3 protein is CSGYRELNTEAFF. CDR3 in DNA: TGCAGCGGATACAGAGAATTGAACACTGAAGCTTTCTTT.

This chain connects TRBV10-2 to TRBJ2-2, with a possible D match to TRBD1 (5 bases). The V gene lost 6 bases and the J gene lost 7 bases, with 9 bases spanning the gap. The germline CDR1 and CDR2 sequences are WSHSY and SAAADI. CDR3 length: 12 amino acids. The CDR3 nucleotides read TGCGCCAGCAGACAGACAGTCGGGGAGCTGTTTTTT. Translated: CASRQTVGELFF.

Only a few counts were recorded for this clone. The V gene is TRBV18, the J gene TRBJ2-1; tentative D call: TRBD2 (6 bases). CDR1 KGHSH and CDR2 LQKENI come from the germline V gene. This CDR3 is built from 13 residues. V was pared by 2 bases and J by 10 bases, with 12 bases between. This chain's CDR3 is CASSPGTGREQFF. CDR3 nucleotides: TGTGCCAGCTCACCAGGGACTGGTCGGGAGCAGTTCTTC.

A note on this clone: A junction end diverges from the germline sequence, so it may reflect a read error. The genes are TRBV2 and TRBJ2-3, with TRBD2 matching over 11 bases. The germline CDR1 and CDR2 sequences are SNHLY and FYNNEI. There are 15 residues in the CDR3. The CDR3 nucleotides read TGTGCCAGCAGAGAAGGACTAGCGGGCCGAAATACGCAGTATTTT. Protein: CASREGLAGRNTQYF.

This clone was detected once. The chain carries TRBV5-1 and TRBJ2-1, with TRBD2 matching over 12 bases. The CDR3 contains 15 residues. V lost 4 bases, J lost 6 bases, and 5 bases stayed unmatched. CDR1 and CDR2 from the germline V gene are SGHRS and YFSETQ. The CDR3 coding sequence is TGCGCCAGCAGCCCCGGACTAGCGGGACCCAATGAGCAGTTCTTC. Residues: CASSPGLAGPNEQFF.

The CDR3 bases are TGTGCCAGCAGCCAAACCAGGGGGAACACTGAAGCTTTCTTT. Protein: CASSQTRGNTEAFF. The rearrangement uses TRBV4-2 and TRBJ1-1; perhaps TRBD1 as D (6 bases). V was clipped by 2 bases and J by 1 base, with 8 bases between them. Germline values: CDR1 LGHNA, CDR2 YNFKEQ. The CDR3 is made up of 14 amino acids.

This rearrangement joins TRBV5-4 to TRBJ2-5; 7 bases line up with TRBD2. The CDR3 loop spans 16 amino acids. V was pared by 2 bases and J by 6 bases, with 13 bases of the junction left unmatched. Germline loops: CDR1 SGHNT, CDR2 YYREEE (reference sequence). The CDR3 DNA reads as TGTGCCAGCAGCTTCGTAACGGGAGGAAGGGAACAGACCCAGTACTTC. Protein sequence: CASSFVTGGREQTQYF.

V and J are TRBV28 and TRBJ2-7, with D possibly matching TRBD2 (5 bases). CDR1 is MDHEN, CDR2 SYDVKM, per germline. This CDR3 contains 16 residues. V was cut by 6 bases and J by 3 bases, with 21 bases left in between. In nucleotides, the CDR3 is TGTGCCAGCAGGCCCCTCGACGGAGACTATTTCTACGAGCAGTACTTC. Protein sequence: CASRPLDGDYFYEQYF.